A selection of T cell receptor beta chains follows, all from one sample in a study of T cells after yellow fever vaccination. TCRdb processed the 5' RACE reads anew with MiXCR; each CDR3 protein has one entry. The data contain some 320,000 distinct CDR3 sequences, 3.5% to 4.5% of them singletons. The sample in question was PBMCs, obtained 15 days after the yellow fever booster vaccination. The receptors shown here come from a man aged 18 to 30 who received the YFV17D yellow fever vaccine. Both conserved end residues are part of each CDR3. The order of the fields is J gene, D gene, clone size, CDR3 length, V gene, CDR3 protein, CDR3 DNA. A D gene is named only where the DNA matches it firmly. Expanded clones get a size class; other rows say once, few or many, or leave the size out.

j_call: TRBJ1-3; d_call: -; clone_size: many; cdr3_length: 12; v_call: TRBV12-3/TRBV12-4; cdr3_aa: CASSLKGNTIYF; cdr3_nt: TGTGCCAGCAGTTTGAAGGGAAACACCATATATTTT
j_call: TRBJ1-5; d_call: -; clone_size: few; cdr3_length: 15; v_call: TRBV20-1; cdr3_aa: CSALSGANGNQPQHF; cdr3_nt: TGCAGTGCTCTGTCCGGGGCGAACGGCAATCAGCCCCAGCATTTT
j_call: TRBJ1-2; d_call: -; clone_size: -; cdr3_length: 11; v_call: TRBV11-1; cdr3_aa: CASRDSDGYTF; cdr3_nt: TGTGCCAGCAGGGACAGTGATGGCTACACCTTC
j_call: TRBJ1-2; d_call: TRBD1; clone_size: many; cdr3_length: 15; v_call: TRBV7-9; cdr3_aa: CASSLSTGTWEGYTF; cdr3_nt: TGTGCCAGCAGCTTATCGACAGGGACATGGGAAGGCTACACCTTC
j_call: TRBJ2-3; d_call: -; clone_size: few; cdr3_length: 16; v_call: TRBV4-2; cdr3_aa: CASSLSTDPSTDTQYF; cdr3_nt: TGTGCCAGCAGCCTGTCGACTGACCCTAGCACAGATACGCAGTATTTT
j_call: TRBJ1-1; d_call: -; clone_size: many; cdr3_length: 12; v_call: TRBV29-1; cdr3_aa: CSVGGQNTEAFF; cdr3_nt: TGCAGCGTCGGCGGACAGAACACTGAAGCTTTCTTT
j_call: TRBJ2-7; d_call: -; clone_size: -; cdr3_length: 15; v_call: TRBV5-1; cdr3_aa: CASSLGGASSYEQYF; cdr3_nt: TGCGCCAGCAGCTTGGGAGGAGCCTCCTCCTACGAGCAGTACTTC
j_call: TRBJ1-5; d_call: TRBD1; clone_size: many; cdr3_length: 16; v_call: TRBV6-2/TRBV6-3; cdr3_aa: CASSYYPDRGGQPQHF; cdr3_nt: TGTGCCAGCAGTTACTACCCGGACAGGGGCGGCCAGCCCCAGCATTTT
j_call: TRBJ2-1; d_call: -; clone_size: many; cdr3_length: 12; v_call: TRBV12-3/TRBV12-4; cdr3_aa: CASSPAGDEQFF; cdr3_nt: TGTGCCAGCAGTCCGGCCGGCGATGAGCAGTTCTTC
j_call: TRBJ2-1; d_call: TRBD2; clone_size: many; cdr3_length: 19; v_call: TRBV20-1; cdr3_aa: CSAREPGLGMWSSYNEQFF; cdr3_nt: TGCAGTGCTAGAGAGCCGGGACTAGGAATGTGGAGCTCCTACAATGAGCAGTTCTTC
j_call: TRBJ2-5; d_call: TRBD2; clone_size: many; cdr3_length: 14; v_call: TRBV7-6; cdr3_aa: CASSPGGYQETQYF; cdr3_nt: TGTGCCAGCAGCCCCGGGGGGTACCAAGAGACCCAGTACTTC
j_call: TRBJ1-2; d_call: -; clone_size: many; cdr3_length: 13; v_call: TRBV11-2; cdr3_aa: CASSSGTGSGYTF; cdr3_nt: TGTGCCAGCAGCTCCGGAACAGGGTCTGGCTACACCTTC
j_call: TRBJ2-7; d_call: -; clone_size: -; cdr3_length: 14; v_call: TRBV13; cdr3_aa: CASSGAGGNYEQYF; cdr3_nt: TGTGCCAGCAGTGGTGCAGGGGGGAACTACGAGCAGTACTTC
j_call: TRBJ2-1; d_call: -; clone_size: few; cdr3_length: 14; v_call: TRBV29-1; cdr3_aa: CSVPLGGYRNEQFF; cdr3_nt: TGCAGCGTCCCTCTTGGCGGCTACCGCAATGAGCAGTTCTTC
j_call: TRBJ2-7; d_call: TRBD1; clone_size: many; cdr3_length: 15; v_call: TRBV5-1; cdr3_aa: CASSPMGQGTYEQYF; cdr3_nt: TGCGCCAGCAGTCCGATGGGACAGGGAACCTACGAGCAGTACTTC
j_call: TRBJ1-3; d_call: -; clone_size: many; cdr3_length: 17; v_call: TRBV9; cdr3_aa: CASSTSPGGVPGNTIYF; cdr3_nt: TGTGCCAGCAGCACCAGCCCCGGGGGGGTCCCTGGAAACACCATATATTTT
j_call: TRBJ2-7; d_call: -; clone_size: few; cdr3_length: 15; v_call: TRBV5-6; cdr3_aa: CASSRRDTSLGEQYF; cdr3_nt: TGTGCCAGCAGCCGCCGGGACACATCTTTGGGCGAGCAGTACTTC
j_call: TRBJ2-7; d_call: TRBD1; clone_size: many; cdr3_length: 13; v_call: TRBV6-2/TRBV6-3; cdr3_aa: CASKMGQPYEQYF; cdr3_nt: TGTGCCAGCAAAATGGGACAGCCCTACGAGCAGTACTTC
j_call: TRBJ1-5; d_call: -; clone_size: few; cdr3_length: 14; v_call: TRBV20-1; cdr3_aa: CSAQWGGLNQPQHF; cdr3_nt: TGCAGTGCTCAGTGGGGGGGACTTAATCAGCCCCAGCATTTT
j_call: TRBJ1-2; d_call: -; clone_size: few; cdr3_length: 14; v_call: TRBV7-9; cdr3_aa: CASSPTGAPYGYTF; cdr3_nt: TGTGCCAGCAGCCCGACCGGGGCCCCCTATGGCTACACCTTC
j_call: TRBJ1-4; d_call: TRBD1; clone_size: many; cdr3_length: 15; v_call: TRBV12-3/TRBV12-4; cdr3_aa: CASTDFGQGDEKLFF; cdr3_nt: TGTGCCAGCACCGATTTCGGACAGGGCGATGAAAAACTGTTTTTT
j_call: TRBJ2-1; d_call: TRBD2; clone_size: few; cdr3_length: 16; v_call: TRBV7-2; cdr3_aa: CASSLGGGLNNNEQFF; cdr3_nt: TGTGCCAGCAGCTTAGGGGGGGGACTCAATAACAATGAGCAGTTCTTC
j_call: TRBJ2-2; d_call: TRBD1; clone_size: -; cdr3_length: 17; v_call: TRBV11-3; cdr3_aa: CASSNTPGGSNTGELFF; cdr3_nt: TGTGCCAGCAGCAACACACCAGGGGGCTCGAACACCGGGGAGCTGTTTTTT
j_call: TRBJ2-7; d_call: -; clone_size: few; cdr3_length: 14; v_call: TRBV12-3/TRBV12-4; cdr3_aa: CASGLTAASYEQYF; cdr3_nt: TGTGCCAGCGGACTGACAGCAGCCTCCTACGAGCAGTACTTC
j_call: TRBJ2-1; d_call: -; clone_size: -; cdr3_length: 13; v_call: TRBV28; cdr3_aa: CASKRHFYNEQFF; cdr3_nt: TGTGCCAGCAAACGACATTTCTACAATGAGCAGTTCTTC
j_call: TRBJ1-5; d_call: -; clone_size: few; cdr3_length: 15; v_call: TRBV2; cdr3_aa: CASSEITARNQPQHF; cdr3_nt: TGTGCCAGCAGTGAAATAACAGCACGCAATCAGCCCCAGCATTTT
j_call: TRBJ2-7; d_call: -; clone_size: few; cdr3_length: 14; v_call: TRBV10-3; cdr3_aa: CAINGAGETYEQYF; cdr3_nt: TGTGCCATCAACGGGGCAGGGGAGACCTACGAGCAGTACTTC
j_call: TRBJ2-5; d_call: -; clone_size: few; cdr3_length: 14; v_call: TRBV7-2; cdr3_aa: CASSLASMGETQYF; cdr3_nt: TGTGCCAGCAGCTTAGCTTCCATGGGGGAGACCCAGTACTTC
j_call: TRBJ2-3; d_call: -; clone_size: few; cdr3_length: 13; v_call: TRBV3-1; cdr3_aa: CASSTRFTDTQYF; cdr3_nt: TGTGCCAGCAGCACCCGATTCACAGATACGCAGTATTTT
j_call: TRBJ1-2; d_call: -; clone_size: many; cdr3_length: 14; v_call: TRBV15; cdr3_aa: CATSRTYADYGYTF; cdr3_nt: TGTGCCACCAGCAGAACATATGCTGACTATGGCTACACCTTC
j_call: TRBJ1-1; d_call: -; clone_size: -; cdr3_length: 16; v_call: TRBV14; cdr3_aa: CASSHRLGGVNTEAFF; cdr3_nt: TGTGCCAGCAGCCACCGCCTGGGTGGGGTTAACACTGAAGCTTTCTTT
j_call: TRBJ1-5; d_call: -; clone_size: -; cdr3_length: 14; v_call: TRBV20-1; cdr3_aa: CSATFRDPSAAQHF; cdr3_nt: TGCAGTGCAACCTTTAGGGACCCTTCGGCGGCCCAGCATTTT
j_call: TRBJ2-5; d_call: TRBD1; clone_size: -; cdr3_length: 20; v_call: TRBV28; cdr3_aa: CASSLLGTGGASFFSETQYF; cdr3_nt: TGTGCCAGCAGTTTGTTAGGGACAGGGGGCGCGTCTTTCTTCTCAGAGACCCAGTACTTC
j_call: TRBJ2-7; d_call: TRBD1; clone_size: few; cdr3_length: 16; v_call: TRBV30; cdr3_aa: CAWSPSRTGSIYEQYF; cdr3_nt: TGTGCCTGGAGTCCCTCCCGGACAGGGAGTATTTACGAGCAGTACTTC
j_call: TRBJ1-2; d_call: -; clone_size: few; cdr3_length: 13; v_call: TRBV7-9; cdr3_aa: CASSPPQDYGYTF; cdr3_nt: TGTGCCAGCAGCCCACCGCAGGACTATGGCTACACCTTC
j_call: TRBJ1-2; d_call: -; clone_size: many; cdr3_length: 12; v_call: TRBV24-1; cdr3_aa: CATSDLGRGYTF; cdr3_nt: TGTGCCACCAGTGATTTGGGGAGAGGCTACACCTTC
j_call: TRBJ2-3; d_call: TRBD2; clone_size: few; cdr3_length: 15; v_call: TRBV6-5; cdr3_aa: CASRVSGGYTDTQYF; cdr3_nt: TGTGCCAGCAGGGTGAGCGGGGGGTACACAGATACGCAGTATTTT
j_call: TRBJ2-3; d_call: TRBD2; clone_size: many; cdr3_length: 15; v_call: TRBV7-2; cdr3_aa: CASSLDGGGKYTQYF; cdr3_nt: TGTGCCAGCAGCTTAGATGGGGGGGGAAAATATACGCAGTATTTT
j_call: TRBJ1-1; d_call: -; clone_size: many; cdr3_length: 16; v_call: TRBV11-2; cdr3_aa: CASSLVGGSRNTEAFF; cdr3_nt: TGTGCCAGCAGCTTAGTAGGGGGGTCGAGGAACACTGAAGCTTTCTTT
j_call: TRBJ2-5; d_call: TRBD1; clone_size: many; cdr3_length: 15; v_call: TRBV5-1; cdr3_aa: CASSLDVQGPETQYF; cdr3_nt: TGCGCCAGCAGCTTGGATGTACAGGGGCCGGAGACCCAGTACTTC
j_call: TRBJ1-2; d_call: TRBD1; clone_size: many; cdr3_length: 13; v_call: TRBV12-3/TRBV12-4; cdr3_aa: CANGQGANYGYTF; cdr3_nt: TGTGCCAACGGACAGGGTGCTAACTATGGCTACACCTTC
j_call: TRBJ2-3; d_call: -; clone_size: -; cdr3_length: 15; v_call: TRBV7-9; cdr3_aa: CASSIQRIDTDTQYF; cdr3_nt: TGTGCCAGCAGCATTCAGCGGATAGACACAGATACGCAGTATTTT
j_call: TRBJ2-7; d_call: TRBD2; clone_size: few; cdr3_length: 16; v_call: TRBV7-2; cdr3_aa: CASSFSGLAGGYEQYF; cdr3_nt: TGTGCCAGCAGCTTCTCGGGACTAGCGGGGGGGTACGAGCAGTACTTC
j_call: TRBJ2-2; d_call: TRBD2; clone_size: -; cdr3_length: 16; v_call: TRBV11-2; cdr3_aa: CASSLLAGGRTGELFF; cdr3_nt: TGTGCCAGCAGCCTTCTAGCGGGGGGGCGAACCGGGGAGCTGTTTTTT
j_call: TRBJ1-2; d_call: -; clone_size: many; cdr3_length: 15; v_call: TRBV12-3/TRBV12-4; cdr3_aa: CASSLSGEANYGYTF; cdr3_nt: TGTGCCAGCAGTTTAAGCGGAGAAGCTAACTATGGCTACACCTTC
j_call: TRBJ1-1; d_call: TRBD1; clone_size: many; cdr3_length: 18; v_call: TRBV10-3; cdr3_aa: CAINKGPGQGIMNTEAFF; cdr3_nt: TGTGCCATCAACAAAGGGCCGGGACAGGGAATTATGAACACTGAAGCTTTCTTT
j_call: TRBJ1-1; d_call: -; clone_size: few; cdr3_length: 14; v_call: TRBV6-2/TRBV6-3; cdr3_aa: CASRSLGLGTEAFF; cdr3_nt: TGTGCCAGCAGGTCCCTCGGTTTGGGCACTGAAGCTTTCTTT
j_call: TRBJ1-6; d_call: -; clone_size: many; cdr3_length: 16; v_call: TRBV7-6; cdr3_aa: CASSLGTDSYNSPLHF; cdr3_nt: TGTGCCAGCAGCTTAGGGACTGACTCCTATAATTCACCCCTCCACTTT
j_call: TRBJ1-3; d_call: TRBD1; clone_size: -; cdr3_length: 14; v_call: TRBV9; cdr3_aa: CASSSGGTGNTIYF; cdr3_nt: TGTGCCAGCAGTTCAGGGGGAACTGGAAACACCATATATTTT